These T cell receptor beta chains were read from a single sample in a study of glioma-infiltrating T cells. TCRdb re-called the multiplex PCR reads through MiXCR, storing one row per CDR3 protein. The sample lists approximately 190,000 distinct CDR3 sequences; over 30% were seen once. The sample taken for sequencing was glioma tissue, nonneoplastic brain tissue, or PBMCs (not recorded which). The receptors shown here come from a human donor with low-grade glioma or glioblastoma, undergoing nonglioma brain surgery, or in good health (not recorded which). Both conserved end residues are part of each CDR3. Expanded clones get a size class; other rows say once, few or many, or leave the size out.

TRBJ1-1	TRBV28	many	CASRRGGSNTEAFF
TRBJ1-5	TRBV12-3/TRBV12-4	NA	CASTPLEGNQPQHF
TRBJ2-3	TRBV25-1	once	CASSEAGATDKEYF
TRBJ2-5	TRBV27	NA	CASSRRQGMGTQYF
TRBJ2-3	TRBV7-2	many	CASSLAPGGGTDTQYF
TRBJ2-2	TRBV20-1	NA	CSAEQGANTGEMFF
TRBJ1-4	TRBV2	NA	CASLYREQYTNKKLFF
TRBJ2-7	TRBV5-1	NA	CASSLRQGDPYEQYF
TRBJ2-3	TRBV16	few	CASSHRRGASTDTQYF
TRBJ2-3	TRBV6-1	NA	CASSSPTGEGTDTQYF
TRBJ2-1	TRBV4-1	many	CASSQPRARRYEQFF
TRBJ2-3	TRBV30	NA	CAWRPGLGFTDTQYF
TRBJ1-6	TRBV7-4	many	CASSLGSPLHF
TRBJ2-7	TRBV12-3/TRBV12-4	NA	CASRNSGSGDEQYF
TRBJ2-1	TRBV6-1	many	CASLGGLAGDNEQFF
TRBJ1-2	TRBV6-1	many	CASSPSTVNYGYTF
TRBJ1-5	TRBV15	many	CATSRDPNQPQHF
TRBJ1-1	TRBV20-1	many	CSARLGTEAFF
TRBJ1-1	TRBV10-3	many	CAISDGSMNTEAFF
TRBJ2-5	TRBV4-2	once	CASSPGLAGSQETQYF
TRBJ2-2	TRBV4-3	few	CASSQDPGINTGELFF
TRBJ2-3	TRBV20-1	many	CSARLGGGGTDTQYF
TRBJ2-3	TRBV27	many	CASRMLGPTDTQYF
TRBJ1-1	TRBV7-9	many	CASSLSVGLTTEAFF
TRBJ1-5	TRBV24-1	NA	CATSDGGGANQPQHF
TRBJ2-7	TRBV2	few	CASSGRGGSAYEQYF
TRBJ2-1	TRBV6-2/TRBV6-3	NA	CASSYDGRAPHEQFF
TRBJ2-3	TRBV4-3	many	CASSQISGTRTDTQYF
TRBJ1-5	TRBV11-2	many	CASSRTGNDNQPQHF
TRBJ1-5	TRBV12-3/TRBV12-4	many	CASSFAVNRNQPQHF